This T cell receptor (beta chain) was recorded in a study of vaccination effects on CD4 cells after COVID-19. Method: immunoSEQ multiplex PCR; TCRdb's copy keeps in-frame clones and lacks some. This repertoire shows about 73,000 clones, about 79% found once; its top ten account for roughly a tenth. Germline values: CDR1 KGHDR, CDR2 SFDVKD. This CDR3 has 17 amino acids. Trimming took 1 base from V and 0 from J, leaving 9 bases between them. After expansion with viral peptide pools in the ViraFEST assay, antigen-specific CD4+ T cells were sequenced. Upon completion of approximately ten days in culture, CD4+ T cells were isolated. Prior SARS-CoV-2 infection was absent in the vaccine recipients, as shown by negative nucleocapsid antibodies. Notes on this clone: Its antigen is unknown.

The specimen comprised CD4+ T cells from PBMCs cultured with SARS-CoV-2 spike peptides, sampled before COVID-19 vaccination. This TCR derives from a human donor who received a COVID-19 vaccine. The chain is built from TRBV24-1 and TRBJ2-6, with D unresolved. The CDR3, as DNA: TGTGCCACCAGTGATTTTCCCAGGAACTCTGGGGCCAACGTCCTGACTTTC. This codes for CATSDFPRNSGANVLTF.